This entry is about one T cell receptor (beta chain). Its antigen is not yet known. The input lacks base qualities; no much larger clone sits a single base away. The CDR3 runs 15 residues from the cysteine to the phenylalanine. The DNA shown is the 45-base CDR3, in frame from base 1. Trimming leaves V shorter by 3 bases and J shorter by 4 bases, with the junction holding 3 bases beyond the gene matches. As encoded in the germline V gene (reference sequence), CDR1 is LNHDA while CDR2 is SQIVND. The data were taken from a study of technical replicates of blood from a few donors (dated by TCRdb to about 2017). The library was built by means of the immunoSEQ multiplex PCR assay. Drawn from immuneACCESS, this table holds only the in-frame rearrangements with V and J called that TCRdb kept. Clones are partly lost; checked studies trace under half to an unresolved V gene and leave the rest unexplained. This sample is represented by just over 80,000 clones; approximately 94% of them were singletons. The top ten hold less than 0.4% of the sample.

This sequence uses TRBV19 and TRBJ1-4; 9 junctional bases match TRBD1. The receptor was isolated from a human donor in good health. Sequencing was performed on T cells isolated from PBMCs. The encoded CDR3 is CASSIGQGFNEKLFF. Read as DNA, the sequence is TGTGCCAGTAGTATCGGACAGGGGTTTAATGAAAAACTGTTTTTT.